Sequencing of this T cell receptor beta chain was carried out in a study of T cell changes during pregnancy in multiple sclerosis. The CDR3 consists of 14 residues. The V gene's germline CDR1 is SGHRS and CDR2 YFSETQ. V lost 6 bases and J 2 bases, leaving 14 bases between the germline ends. Profiling relied on immunoSEQ multiplex PCR, and the TCRdb table lists in-frame clones only, not all of them. Of 30,000 to 40,000 clones listed, about 95% were seen once; the top ten hold under 0.5%. This clone was seen a single time. The chain joins TRBV5-1 to TRBJ2-5, with D perhaps matching TRBD2 (6 bases). The sequence derives from a female donor with multiple sclerosis, enrolled in a pregnancy study. Sequencing was performed on CD4+ T cells from peripheral blood mononuclear cells, taken in the second trimester of pregnancy. The DNA for the CDR3 is TGCGCCAGCACCCTGGAGGGGCTACAAGAGACCCAGTACTTC. Its translation: CASTLEGLQETQYF. Together with reference TRBV5-1 and TRBJ2-5, the CDR3 gives the full variable domain: KAGVTQTPRYLIKTRGQQVTLSCSPISGHRSVSWYQQTPGQGLQFLFEYFSETQRNKGNFPGRFSGRQFSNSRSEMNVSTLELGDSALYLCASTLEGLQETQYFGPGTRLLVL.